The 18 T cell receptor beta chains presented below share a single source sample, sequenced in a study of blood T cells in healthy people across ages. Together with a sample-barcoded 5' primer, a J-beta primer mix was included in a second PCR lasting about 6 to 11 cycles. TCRdb re-called the 5' RACE reads with MiXCR, one entry per CDR3 protein. The sample carries 1.4 million or so distinct CDR3 sequences, 40% to 45% recorded once. Material: blood. The receptors derive from a woman under 30 in good health.

The CDR3 protein is CASSEESVRWFF. The CDR3 DNA follows: TGTGCCAGCAGTGAGGAGTCCGTCCGCTGGTTCTTC. The chain links TRBV2 to TRBJ2-1, with D uncertain. Trimming left V 3 bases short and J 15 bases short, with 15 bases between. The CDR3 length is 12 residues. Germline V gene sequence: CDR1 SNHLY, CDR2 FYNNEI.

The chain links TRBV29-1 to TRBJ2-3; D unclear. The germline V and J ends were trimmed by 6 bases and 0 bases, with 19 bases remaining between them. CDR3 length: 16 residues. Germline V gene data show CDR1 as SQVTM and CDR2 as ANQGSEA. The chain's CDR3 is CSVLLPRYSSTDTQYF. DNA of the CDR3: TGCAGCGTCCTTCTTCCCCGTTACTCTAGCACAGATACGCAGTATTTT.

Concerning this clonotype itself: A junction end diverges from the germline sequence, so it may reflect a read error. The V gene is TRBV4-3, the J gene TRBJ2-1; TRBD2 aligns across 9 bases. The CDR3 extends over 14 amino acids. Germline V CDR1 and CDR2: LGHNA, YSLEER. The CDR3 loop is CARSQGTSSNEQFF. As DNA, the CDR3 is TGCGCCCGCAGCCAAGGGACTAGCAGCAATGAGCAGTTCTTC.

This clonotype turned up a few times. The chain joins TRBV29-1 to TRBJ2-7; D call uncertain. Trimming removed 5 bases at V and 0 bases at J, with 11 bases between. This CDR3 is 13 amino acids long. Germline V gene lookup returns CDR1 SQVTM and CDR2 ANQGSEA. The CDR3 bases are TGCAGCGTTTCAGGCCGTTTCTCCTACGAGCAGTACTTC. This gives the protein CSVSGRFSYEQYF.

This clonotype was seen a handful of times. The genes are TRBV10-2 and TRBJ2-5, with 10 nucleotides matching TRBD2. Losses at the gene ends were 8 bases for V and 3 bases for J; bases not matched to a gene: 3. Germline lookup yields CDR1 WSHSY and CDR2 SAAADI. This CDR3 region has 13 residues. The CDR3 DNA sequence: TGCGCCAGCTTGCTAGCGGGAGAAGAGACCCAGTACTTC. This translates into CASLLAGEETQYF.

This clonotype was observed a few times. A junction boundary mismatches the germline segment, possibly from a read error. The chain is built from TRBV29-1 and TRBJ2-7; 7 bases map to TRBD2. Per the germline V gene, CDR1 is SQVTM and CDR2 is ANQGSEA. The CDR3 totals 15 residues. CDR3 protein: CSVEGGGGRHYEQYF. The DNA of the CDR3 is TGCAGCGTGGAAGGCGGAGGCGGGAGACACTACGAGCAGTACTTC.

This CDR3 is CASSPIDRDNEQFF. DNA of the CDR3: TGTGCCAGCAGTCCGATAGACAGGGACAATGAGCAGTTCTTC. The chain employs TRBV28 and TRBJ2-1; 7 bases align to TRBD1. The CDR3 consists of 14 residues. V lost 5 bases, J lost 5 bases, and 6 bases stayed unmatched. Germline values: CDR1 MDHEN, CDR2 SYDVKM. The entire variable domain, with the rest obtained from reference TRBV28 and TRBJ2-1, is as follows: DVKVTQSSRYLVKRTGEKVFLECVQDMDHENMFWYRQDPGLGLRLIYFSYDVKMKEKGDIPEGYSVSREKKERFSLILESASTNQTSMYLCASSPIDRDNEQFFGPGTRLTVL.

In this sample, this clonotype turned up a few times. This chain joins TRBV20-1 and TRBJ2-3, with no clear D. The germline V gene has CDR1 DFQATT and CDR2 SNEGSKA (reference sequence). V was clipped by 6 bases and J by 8 bases, with 9 bases between them. The CDR3 loop spans 10 amino acids. CDR3 sequence reads: CSADKATQYF. The CDR3 region has the DNA TGCAGTGCCGACAAAGCTACGCAGTATTTT.

This clonotype was detected a few times. V is TRBV5-6 and J is TRBJ2-7; perhaps TRBD2 as D (6 bases). The CDR3 sequence is 16 residues long. Germline values: CDR1 SGHDT, CDR2 YYEEEE. Trimming took off 0 bases at V and 1 base at J, with 14 bases between the two ends. CDR3 in DNA: TGTGCCAGCAGCTTGGAGTCGGGACTCGTGTCCTACGAGCAGTACTTC. Encoded protein: CASSLESGLVSYEQYF. Full variable domain (missing parts from reference TRBV5-6 and TRBJ2-7): DAGVTQSPTHLIKTRGQQVTLRCSPKSGHDTVSWYQQALGQGPQFIFQYYEEEERQRGNFPDRFSGHQFPNYSSELNVNALLLGDSALYLCASSLESGLVSYEQYFGPGTRLTVT.

This clonotype was found many times. The chain joins TRBV20-1 to TRBJ1-4; TRBD1 agrees at 12 bases. With 5 bases clipped from V and 7 bases from J, the junction kept 11 bases outside the gene matches. Germline V gives CDR1 DFQATT, CDR2 SNEGSKA (reference sequence). This CDR3 is 16 amino acids long. The CDR3 region is CSAPGQGARAGEKLFF. The CDR3 DNA reads as TGCAGTGCTCCGGGACAGGGGGCGCGGGCTGGTGAAAAACTGTTTTTT.

This clonotype was counted many times. The V call is TRBV18, the J call TRBJ1-4; no reliable D call. This CDR3 has 12 amino acids. V was pared by 8 bases and J by 0 bases, with 4 bases between. Germline CDR1 and CDR2: KGHSH and LQKENI. CDR3 sequence: CASSATNEKLFF. CDR3 bases: TGTGCCAGCAGTGCAACTAATGAAAAACTGTTTTTT.

In the case of this clonotype: The junction does not match germline at one end; this may be a read error. The gene calls are TRBV7-2 and TRBJ2-6; either TRBD1 or TRBD2 may fit D (6 bases each). The length of the CDR3 is 16 residues. The germline CDR1 and CDR2 sequences are SGHTA and FQGNSA. The CDR3 sequence: CVSSLTGRSGANVLTF. The CDR3 bases are TGTGTCAGCAGCCTAACAGGGAGGTCTGGGGCCAACGTCCTGACTTTC.

This clonotype was seen repeatedly, ten times or more. The chain joins TRBV20-1 to TRBJ2-1; 10 nucleotides line up with TRBD2. The CDR3 extends over 15 amino acids. Losses at the gene ends were 6 bases for V and 1 base for J; bases not matched to a gene: 6. Germline assignment: CDR1 DFQATT and CDR2 SNEGSKA (reference sequence). CDR3 sequence reads: CSATLAGGSYNEQFF. CDR3 in DNA: TGCAGTGCCACATTAGCGGGAGGTTCCTACAATGAGCAGTTCTTC.

The gene calls are TRBV20-1 and TRBJ2-7, with a possible D match to TRBD1 (5 bases). V shed 6 bases and J shed 9 bases, with 12 bases lying between them. Germline V CDR1 and CDR2: DFQATT, SNEGSKA (reference sequence). The length of the CDR3 is 10 residues. The DNA for the CDR3 is TGCAGTGCCATTAGGGGTGGGCAGTACTTC. Translating it yields CSAIRGGQYF.

This clonotype has only a few counts. The rearrangement links TRBV7-6 to TRBJ1-1, with a possible D match to TRBD1 (5 bases). In germline, CDR1 is SGHVS, CDR2 FNYEAQ. This CDR3 is built from 13 residues. Trimming removed 5 bases at V and 5 bases at J, with 12 bases between. The DNA of the CDR3 is TGTGCCAGCAGCCCCGGGGGGGAGACTGAAGCTTTCTTT. Translation: CASSPGGETEAFF.

This clonotype was seen only a few times. The chain links TRBV10-3 to TRBJ2-7; 10 positions match TRBD1. Germline assignment: CDR1 ENHRY and CDR2 SYGVKD. The trim removed 7 bases at V and 2 bases at J, leaving 8 bases unmatched. CDR3 length equals 15 residues. The CDR3 sequence is CAIKAPGQGTYEQYF. CDR3 nucleotides: TGTGCCATCAAAGCCCCGGGACAGGGGACCTACGAGCAGTACTTC.

The chain couples TRBV29-1 to TRBJ2-7, with 7 nucleotides matching TRBD1. Germline V gene sequence: CDR1 SQVTM, CDR2 ANQGSEA. Trimming removed 5 bases from V and 12 bases from J; junction bases left unmatched: 10. The length of the CDR3 is 11 residues. The CDR3 loop is CSVRQGETRYF. CDR3 DNA: TGCAGCGTTAGACAGGGAGAGACCCGGTACTTC.

The V call is TRBV4-1, the J call TRBJ2-1; 7 positions agree with TRBD1. Gene TRBJ2-7 matches the end of the DNA better, so the J call may be wrong. CDR3 length: 15 residues. Germline CDR1 MGHRA, CDR2 YSYEKL. CDR3 sequence (DNA): TGCGCCAGCAGCCGAACGGGACAGAACTACAATGAGCAGTACTTC. As protein: CASSRTGQNYNEQYF.